This TCR beta chain came from a study of cytomegalovirus exposure and HLA in healthy donors. Germline CDR1 SGHTA, CDR2 FQGNSA. The CDR3 contains 14 residues. Between the trimmed V and J ends, which lost 7 bases and 0 bases, there was a span of 10 bases. The PCR ran on 60 Vbeta and 13 Jbeta primers. Clones were sequenced by immunoSEQ multiplex PCR, and TCRdb holds only the in-frame ones, with some missing. This sample yields 130,000 to 150,000 clones, of which about 80% are seen a single time; almost 4% belongs to the top ten. Overall study results and limits: Associated with HLA alleles at 0.05 false discovery rate in a later analysis were around 15,000 TCR beta sequences. In presence/absence analyses, roughly uniform sequencing depth across donors was assumed. Later analysis revealed greater clonal expansion in HLA-associated TCR beta chains than in equally common others.

To note about this clone: Its specificity is not known.

The chain couples TRBV7-2 to TRBJ2-1; possible D gene TRBD2, 6 bases. The sequence was obtained from a young man in good health and CMV-seronegative. Sequenced material: PBMCs. CDR3: CASKVGGSYNEQFF. The CDR3 bases are TGTGCCAGCAAGGTGGGGGGCTCCTACAATGAGCAGTTCTTC.